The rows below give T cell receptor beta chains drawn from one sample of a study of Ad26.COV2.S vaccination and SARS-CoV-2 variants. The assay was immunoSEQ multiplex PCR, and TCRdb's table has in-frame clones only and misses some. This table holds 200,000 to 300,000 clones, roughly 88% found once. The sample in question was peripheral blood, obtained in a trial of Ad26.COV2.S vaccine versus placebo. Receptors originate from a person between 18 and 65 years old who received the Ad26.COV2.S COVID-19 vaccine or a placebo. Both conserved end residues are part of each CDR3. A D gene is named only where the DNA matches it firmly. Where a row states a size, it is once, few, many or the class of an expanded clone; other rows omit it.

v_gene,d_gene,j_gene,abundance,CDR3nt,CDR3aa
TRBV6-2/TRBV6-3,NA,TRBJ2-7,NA,TGTGCCAGCAGCCCCGGGACTCCCTACGAGCAGTACTTC,CASSPGTPYEQYF
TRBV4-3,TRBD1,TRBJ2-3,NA,TGCGCCAGCAGCCAAAGACAGGGCCACTTCACAGATACGCAGTATTTT,CASSQRQGHFTDTQYF
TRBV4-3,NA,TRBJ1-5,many,TGCGCCAGCAGCCAAGTCAGGGGTGGCAATCAGCCCCAGCATTTT,CASSQVRGGNQPQHF
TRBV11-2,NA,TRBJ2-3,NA,TGTGCCAGCAGCTTAGGACAGTACACAGATACGCAGTATTTT,CASSLGQYTDTQYF
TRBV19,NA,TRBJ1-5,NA,TGTGCCAGTAGTACAGACTATAGCAATCAGCCCCAGCATTTT,CASSTDYSNQPQHF
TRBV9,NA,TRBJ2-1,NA,TGTGCCAGCAGCCCGGGGGGCCCTTTCTACAATGAGCAGTTCTTC,CASSPGGPFYNEQFF
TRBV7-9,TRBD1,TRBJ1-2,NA,TGTGCCAGCAGCCCGAGACAGGGGCCGGCCGTATATGGCTACACCTTC,CASSPRQGPAVYGYTF
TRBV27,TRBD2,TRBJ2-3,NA,TGTGCCAGCAGCCTCACTAGCGGGAGACAAGATACGCAGTATTTT,CASSLTSGRQDTQYF
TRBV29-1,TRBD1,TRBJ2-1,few,TGCAGCGTGCTTGACAGGGTGAAGTTCTTC,CSVLDRVKFF
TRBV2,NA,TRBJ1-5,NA,TGTGCCAGCAGTGTAAGGACGAGGGGCGATAGCAATCAGCCCCAGCATTTT,CASSVRTRGDSNQPQHF
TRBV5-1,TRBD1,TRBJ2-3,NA,TGCGCCAGCAGCGGCGGGACAGGGATCAGCACAGATACGCAGTATTTT,CASSGGTGISTDTQYF
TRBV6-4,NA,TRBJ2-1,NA,TGTGCCAGCAGTGGAAACGCGCGGGACTGGATCTTCTTC,CASSGNARDWIFF
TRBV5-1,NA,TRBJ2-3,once,TGCGCCAGCCGCGTAACAGATACGCAGTATTTT,CASRVTDTQYF
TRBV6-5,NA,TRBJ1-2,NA,TGTGCCAGCAGAACAGGGCTCGCTAACTATGGCTACACCTTC,CASRTGLANYGYTF
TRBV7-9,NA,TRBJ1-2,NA,TGTGCCAGCAGCTTAGGGCTCTATGGCTACACCTTC,CASSLGLYGYTF